This T cell receptor beta chain was obtained from a study of persistence of HIV-infected CD4 T cells. Study as a whole: CD4+ T cells responding to CMV or HIV-1 Gag were isolated. Findings and limits, study-wide: Compared with CD3/CD28-stimulated cells, CMV- and Gag-responding cells showed lower TCRbeta richness.

The CDR3 has 11 residues. With 6 bases clipped from V and 2 bases from J, the junction kept 1 base outside the gene matches. Germline assignment: CDR1 GTSNPN and CDR2 SVGIG (reference sequence). Lysates of CMV-infected fibroblasts at approximately 10 ug/mL stimulated these cells. CD40L/CD69 double-negative CD45RO-high memory CD4+ T cells were collected. Donors were HIV-1-infected adults who began suppressive ART during chronic infection. A roughly 20-hour stimulation of CD8-depleted PBMCs used anti-CD28/CD49d costimulation, CD40-blocking antibody and enfuvirtide. This was the immunoSEQ version 4 assay in survey mode. Clones were sequenced by immunoSEQ multiplex PCR, and TCRdb holds only the in-frame ones, with some missing. The sample shows around 48,000 clones, 75% to 85% of them seen only once. In regard to this clone: Its specificity is not known.

The source was CD4+ T cells sorted from PBMCs after roughly 20-hour stimulation, collected from a patient who received antiretroviral therapy. The rearrangement joins TRBV30 to TRBJ2-7; 7 nucleotides align to TRBD1. The receptor comes from an adult man with HIV who was CMV-seropositive. DNA for the CDR3: TGTGCCTGTACAGGGGCCTACGAGCAGTACTTC. Protein: CACTGAYEQYF.